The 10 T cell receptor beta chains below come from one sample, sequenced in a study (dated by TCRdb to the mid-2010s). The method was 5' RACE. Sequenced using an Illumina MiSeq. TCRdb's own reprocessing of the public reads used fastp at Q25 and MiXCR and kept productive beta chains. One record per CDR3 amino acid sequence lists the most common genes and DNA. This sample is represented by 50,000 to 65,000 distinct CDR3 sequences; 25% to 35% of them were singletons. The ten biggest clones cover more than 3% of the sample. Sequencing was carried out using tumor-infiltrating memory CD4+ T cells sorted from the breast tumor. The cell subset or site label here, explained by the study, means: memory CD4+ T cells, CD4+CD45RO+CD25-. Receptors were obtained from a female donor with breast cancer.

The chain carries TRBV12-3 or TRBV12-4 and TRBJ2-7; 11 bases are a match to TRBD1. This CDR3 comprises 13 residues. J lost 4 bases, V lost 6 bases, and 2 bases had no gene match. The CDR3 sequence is CASRGTGGYEQYF. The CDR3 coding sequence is TGTGCCAGCAGGGGGACAGGGGGTTACGAGCAGTACTTC.

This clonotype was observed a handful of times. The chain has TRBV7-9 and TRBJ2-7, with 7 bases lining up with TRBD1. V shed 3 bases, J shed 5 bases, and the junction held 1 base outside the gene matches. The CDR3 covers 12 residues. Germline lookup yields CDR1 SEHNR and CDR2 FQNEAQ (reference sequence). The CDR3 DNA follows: TGTGCCAGCAGCTTCGGACAGGACGAGCAGTACTTC. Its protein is CASSFGQDEQYF.

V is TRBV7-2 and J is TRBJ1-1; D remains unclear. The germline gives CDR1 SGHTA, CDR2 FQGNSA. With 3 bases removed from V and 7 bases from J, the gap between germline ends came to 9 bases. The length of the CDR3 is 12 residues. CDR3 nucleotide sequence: TGTGCCAGCAGCTTCGTCCGCCGTGAAGCTTTCTTT. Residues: CASSFVRREAFF.

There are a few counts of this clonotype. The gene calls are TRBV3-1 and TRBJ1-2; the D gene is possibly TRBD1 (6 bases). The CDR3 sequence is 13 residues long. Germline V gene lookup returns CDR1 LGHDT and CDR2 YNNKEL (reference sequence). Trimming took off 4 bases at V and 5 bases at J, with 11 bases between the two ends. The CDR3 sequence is CASSRTDPYGYTF. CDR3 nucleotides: TGTGCCAGCAGCCGGACAGATCCGTATGGCTACACCTTC.

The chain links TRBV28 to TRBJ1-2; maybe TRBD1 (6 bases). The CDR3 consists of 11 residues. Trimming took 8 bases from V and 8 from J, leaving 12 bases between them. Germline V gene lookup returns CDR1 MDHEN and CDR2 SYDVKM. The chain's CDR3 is CASGGARGYTF. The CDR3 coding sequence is TGTGCCAGCGGGGGGGCCCGCGGCTACACCTTC.

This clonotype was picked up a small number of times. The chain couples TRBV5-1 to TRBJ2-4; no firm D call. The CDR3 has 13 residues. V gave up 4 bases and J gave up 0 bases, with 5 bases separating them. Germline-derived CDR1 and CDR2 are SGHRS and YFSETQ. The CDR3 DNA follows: TGCGCCAGCAGCCCCGTAGCCAAAAACATTCAGTACTTC. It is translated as CASSPVAKNIQYF.

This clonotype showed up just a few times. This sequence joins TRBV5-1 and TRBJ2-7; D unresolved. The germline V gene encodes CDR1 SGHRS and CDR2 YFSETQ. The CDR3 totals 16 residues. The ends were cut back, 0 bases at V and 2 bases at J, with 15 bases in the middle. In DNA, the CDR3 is TGCGCCAGCAGCTTGGAGATTTTGACTGGCCCCTACGAGCAGTACTTC. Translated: CASSLEILTGPYEQYF.

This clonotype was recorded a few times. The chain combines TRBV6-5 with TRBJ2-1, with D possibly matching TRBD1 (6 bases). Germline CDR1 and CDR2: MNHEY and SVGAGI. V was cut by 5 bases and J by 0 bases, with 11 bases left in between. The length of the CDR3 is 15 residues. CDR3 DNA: TGTGCCAGCAGTAGGGACACGAGCTCCTACAATGAGCAGTTCTTC. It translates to CASSRDTSSYNEQFF.

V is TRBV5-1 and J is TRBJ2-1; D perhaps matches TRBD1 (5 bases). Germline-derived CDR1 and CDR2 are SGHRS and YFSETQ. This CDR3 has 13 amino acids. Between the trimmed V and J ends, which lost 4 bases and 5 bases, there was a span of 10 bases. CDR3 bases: TGCGCCAGCAGCCTGACAGCCCACAATGAGCAGTTCTTC. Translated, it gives CASSLTAHNEQFF.

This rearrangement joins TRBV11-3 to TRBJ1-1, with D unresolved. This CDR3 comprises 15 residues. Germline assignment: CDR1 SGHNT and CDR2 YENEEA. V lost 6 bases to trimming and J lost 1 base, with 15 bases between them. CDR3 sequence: CASRSTRRRNTEAFF. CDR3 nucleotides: TGTGCCAGCAGGTCTACCAGGCGCCGGAACACTGAAGCTTTCTTT.